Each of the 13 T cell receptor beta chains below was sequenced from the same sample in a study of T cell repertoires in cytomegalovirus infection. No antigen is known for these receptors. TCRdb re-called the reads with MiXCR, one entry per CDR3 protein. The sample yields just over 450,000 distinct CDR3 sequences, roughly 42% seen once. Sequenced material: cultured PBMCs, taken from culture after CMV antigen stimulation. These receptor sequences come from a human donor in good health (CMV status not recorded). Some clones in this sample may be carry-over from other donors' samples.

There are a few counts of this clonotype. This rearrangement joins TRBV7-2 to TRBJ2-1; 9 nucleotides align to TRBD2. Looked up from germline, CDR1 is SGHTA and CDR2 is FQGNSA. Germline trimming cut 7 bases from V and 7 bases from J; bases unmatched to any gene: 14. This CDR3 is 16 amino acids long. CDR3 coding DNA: TGTGCCAGCACCTCGGTGGGCGGGGGGGCCTTAAATGAGCAGTTCTTC. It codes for CASTSVGGGALNEQFF.

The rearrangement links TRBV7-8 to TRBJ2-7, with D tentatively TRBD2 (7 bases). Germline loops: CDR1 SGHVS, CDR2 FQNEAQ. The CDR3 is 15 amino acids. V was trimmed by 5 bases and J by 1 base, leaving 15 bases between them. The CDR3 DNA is TGTGCCAGCAGCCCTCCGGGGGGCGGGTCCTACGAGCAGTACTTC. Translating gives CASSPPGGGSYEQYF. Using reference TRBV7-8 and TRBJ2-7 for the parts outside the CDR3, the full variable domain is GAGVSQSPRYKVAKRGQDVALRCDPISGHVSLFWYQQALGQGPEFLTYFQNEAQLDKSGLPSDRFFAERPEGSVSTLKIQRTQQEDSAVYLCASSPPGGGSYEQYFGPGTRLTVT.

This chain's CDR3 is CASRRGREGMATDTQYF. In nucleotides, the CDR3 is TGTGCCAGCAGGCGGGGGCGGGAGGGGATGGCGACAGATACGCAGTATTTT. V is TRBV6-5 and J is TRBJ2-3, with TRBD2 matching over 9 bases. With V trimmed by 6 bases and J by 3 bases, 13 bases remained unmatched. The CDR3 length is 17 residues. Germline V lookup: CDR1 MNHEY, CDR2 SVGAGI.

The CDR3: CASSPGRGVRQPQHF. The CDR3 nucleotides read TGTGCCAGCAGCCCGGGACGCGGGGTACGTCAGCCCCAGCATTTT. The rearrangement joins TRBV6-6 to TRBJ1-5; TRBD1 is a possible D gene (5 bases). Germline CDR1 and CDR2: MNHNY and SVGAGI (reference sequence). The CDR3 loop spans 15 amino acids. V lost 6 bases to trimming and J lost 6 bases, with 18 bases between them.

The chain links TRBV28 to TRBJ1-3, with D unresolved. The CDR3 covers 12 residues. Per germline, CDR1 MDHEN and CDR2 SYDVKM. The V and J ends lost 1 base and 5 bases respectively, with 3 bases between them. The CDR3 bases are TGTGCCAGCAGTTTATTGAGAAACACCATATATTTT. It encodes CASSLLRNTIYF.

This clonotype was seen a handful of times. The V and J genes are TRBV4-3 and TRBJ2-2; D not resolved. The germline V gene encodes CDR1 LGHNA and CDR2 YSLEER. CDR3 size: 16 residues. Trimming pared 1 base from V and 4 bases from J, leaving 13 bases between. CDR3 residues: CASSQGLTRGTGELFF. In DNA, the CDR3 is TGCGCCAGCAGCCAAGGGCTGACACGAGGCACCGGGGAGCTGTTTTTT.

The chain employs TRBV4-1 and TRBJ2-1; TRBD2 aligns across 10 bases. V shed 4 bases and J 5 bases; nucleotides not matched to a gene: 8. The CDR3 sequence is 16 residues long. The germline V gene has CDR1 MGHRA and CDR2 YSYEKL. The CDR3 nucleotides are TGCGCCAGCAGCCCACTTAGCGGGAGGTTCCACAATGAGCAGTTCTTC. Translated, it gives CASSPLSGRFHNEQFF.

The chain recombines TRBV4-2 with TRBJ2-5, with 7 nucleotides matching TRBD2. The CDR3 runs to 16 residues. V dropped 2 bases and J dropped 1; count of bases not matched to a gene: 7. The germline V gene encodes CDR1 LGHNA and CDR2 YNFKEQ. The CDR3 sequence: CASSQNLGGAQETQYF. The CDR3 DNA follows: TGTGCCAGCAGCCAAAACCTGGGAGGGGCCCAAGAGACCCAGTACTTC.

The CDR3 loop reads CASSSYRGLETQYF. As DNA, the CDR3 is TGTGCCAGCAGCTCCTACAGGGGGCTGGAGACCCAGTACTTC. The V gene is TRBV7-9, the J gene TRBJ2-5; 9 bases align to TRBD1. Germline V lookup: CDR1 SEHNR, CDR2 FQNEAQ (reference sequence). The CDR3 extends over 14 amino acids. The V gene end was trimmed by 4 bases and the J gene end by 5 bases; junction bases not matched to a gene: 5.

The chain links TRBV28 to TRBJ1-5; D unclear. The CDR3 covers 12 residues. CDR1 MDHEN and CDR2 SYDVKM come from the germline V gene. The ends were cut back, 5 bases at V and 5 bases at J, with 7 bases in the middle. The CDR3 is CASSVADQPQHF. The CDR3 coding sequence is TGTGCCAGCAGTGTGGCCGATCAGCCCCAGCATTTT.

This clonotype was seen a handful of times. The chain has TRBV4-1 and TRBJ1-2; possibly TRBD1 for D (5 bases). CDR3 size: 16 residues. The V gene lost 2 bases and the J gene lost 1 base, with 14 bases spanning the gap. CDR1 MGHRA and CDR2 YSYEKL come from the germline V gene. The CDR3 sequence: CASSQPGRLRNYGYTF. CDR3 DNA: TGCGCCAGCAGCCAACCGGGACGCCTGCGTAACTATGGCTACACCTTC.

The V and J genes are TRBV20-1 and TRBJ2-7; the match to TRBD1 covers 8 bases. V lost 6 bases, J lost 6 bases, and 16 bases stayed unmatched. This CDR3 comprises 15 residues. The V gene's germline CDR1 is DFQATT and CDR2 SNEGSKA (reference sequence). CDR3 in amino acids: CSAQGGRTGSVEQYF. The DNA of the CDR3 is TGCAGTGCCCAAGGTGGAAGGACAGGGTCGGTCGAGCAGTACTTC.

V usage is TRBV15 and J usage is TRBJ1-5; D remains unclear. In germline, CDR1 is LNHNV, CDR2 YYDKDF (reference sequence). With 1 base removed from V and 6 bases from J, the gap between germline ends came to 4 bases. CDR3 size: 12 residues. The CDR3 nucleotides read TGTGCCACCAGCAGAGGAAGTCAGCCCCAGCATTTT. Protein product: CATSRGSQPQHF.